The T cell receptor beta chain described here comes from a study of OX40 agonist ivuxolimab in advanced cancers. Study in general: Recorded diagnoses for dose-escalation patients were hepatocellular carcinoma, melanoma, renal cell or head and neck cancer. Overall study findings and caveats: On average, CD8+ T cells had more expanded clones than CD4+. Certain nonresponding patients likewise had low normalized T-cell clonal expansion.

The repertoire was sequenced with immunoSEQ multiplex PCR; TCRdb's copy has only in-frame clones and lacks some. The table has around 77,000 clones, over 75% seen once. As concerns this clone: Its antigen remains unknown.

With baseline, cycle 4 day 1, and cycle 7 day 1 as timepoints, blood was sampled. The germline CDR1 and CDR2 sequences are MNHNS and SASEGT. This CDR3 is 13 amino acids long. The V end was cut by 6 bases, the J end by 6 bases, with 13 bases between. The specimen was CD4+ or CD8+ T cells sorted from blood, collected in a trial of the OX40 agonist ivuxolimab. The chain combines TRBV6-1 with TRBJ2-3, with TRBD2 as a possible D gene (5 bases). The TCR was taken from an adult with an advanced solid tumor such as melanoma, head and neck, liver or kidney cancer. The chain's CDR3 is CASSASFSDTQYF. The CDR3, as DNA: TGTGCCAGCAGCGCTAGCTTTTCTGATACGCAGTATTTT.